Listed below are T cell receptor beta chains from one sample, sequenced in a study of OX40 agonist ivuxolimab in advanced cancers. Clones were read by immunoSEQ multiplex PCR, and TCRdb kept only the in-frame ones, dropping some. The top ten clones hold under 3.5% of a sample with roughly 80,000 clones, 75% to 90% of them seen once. The input for sequencing was CD4+ or CD8+ T cells sorted from blood, taken in a trial of the OX40 agonist ivuxolimab. These receptors were collected from an adult with an advanced solid tumor such as melanoma, head and neck, liver or kidney cancer. Each CDR3 is given with its conserved first and last residue. Each record gives: J gene, clone size, V gene, D gene, CDR3 protein, CDR3 DNA. A D gene is named only where the DNA matches it firmly. The listing skips clone size in some rows; elsewhere it reads once, few, many or a size class.

J gene: TRBJ1-1
clone size: -
V gene: TRBV7-2
D gene: -
CDR3 protein: CASSLAGGIMNTEAFF
CDR3 DNA: TGTGCCAGCAGCTTAGCCGGGGGGATCATGAACACTGAAGCTTTCTTT

J gene: TRBJ2-3
clone size: -
V gene: TRBV19
D gene: -
CDR3 protein: CASSIDPPLVGRISTDTQYF
CDR3 DNA: TGTGCCAGTAGTATAGATCCACCCCTAGTGGGCAGAATCAGCACAGATACGCAGTATTTT

J gene: TRBJ1-1
clone size: few
V gene: TRBV30
D gene: TRBD1
CDR3 protein: CAWSMTGGTEAFF
CDR3 DNA: TGTGCCTGGAGTATGACAGGGGGCACTGAAGCTTTCTTT

J gene: TRBJ2-1
clone size: -
V gene: TRBV30
D gene: -
CDR3 protein: CAWSVPPARNEQFF
CDR3 DNA: TGTGCCTGGAGTGTACCCCCAGCCAGAAATGAGCAGTTCTTC

J gene: TRBJ1-3
clone size: -
V gene: TRBV2
D gene: -
CDR3 protein: CASSGGGGSGNTIYF
CDR3 DNA: TGTGCCAGCAGTGGAGGTGGGGGGTCGGGAAACACCATATATTTT

J gene: TRBJ2-5
clone size: -
V gene: TRBV10-3
D gene: -
CDR3 protein: CAISEPTKRGSEETQYF
CDR3 DNA: TGTGCCATCAGTGAGCCTACTAAGAGGGGTAGTGAGGAGACCCAGTACTTC

J gene: TRBJ2-7
clone size: -
V gene: TRBV10-3
D gene: -
CDR3 protein: CAISESFPTARVEYF
CDR3 DNA: TGTGCCATCAGTGAGTCCTTCCCGACCGCAAGGGTGGAGTACTTC

J gene: TRBJ2-7
clone size: -
V gene: TRBV18
D gene: -
CDR3 protein: CASSPPGTPYEQYF
CDR3 DNA: TGTGCCAGCTCACCGCCCGGGACACCCTACGAGCAGTACTTC

J gene: TRBJ1-3
clone size: -
V gene: TRBV5-1
D gene: TRBD1
CDR3 protein: CASSQGASGNTIYF
CDR3 DNA: TGCGCCAGCAGCCAGGGGGCCTCTGGAAACACCATATATTTT

J gene: TRBJ2-3
clone size: few
V gene: TRBV27
D gene: -
CDR3 protein: CASRRLGLADTQYF
CDR3 DNA: TGTGCCAGCAGGAGACTAGGACTCGCAGATACGCAGTATTTT